The rows below give T cell receptor beta chains drawn from one sample of a study of cytomegalovirus exposure and HLA in healthy donors. Assay used: immunoSEQ multiplex PCR; TCRdb lists only in-frame clones, some missing. The table lists 200,000 to 250,000 clones, around four fifths of them singletons. The sample consisted of PBMCs. The receptor source for this set is a woman between 35 and 50 years old in good health and CMV-seronegative. Both conserved end residues are part of each CDR3. The D gene is left open where the match is weak. Clone size appears in some rows only: once, few, many, or a class for an expanded clone.

>15|.|TRBJ2-2|TRBV18|.
CASSLTTANTGELFF
TGTGCCAGCTCACTTACAACCGCGAACACCGGGGAGTTGTTTTTT
>16|TRBD2|TRBJ2-1|TRBV18|.
CASSLGGLAGALGMFF
TGTGCCAGCTCCCTCGGGGGGCTAGCGGGAGCCTTAGGTATGTTCTTC
>17|TRBD2|TRBJ2-3|TRBV4-1|.
CASSQEVRTSGSGGQYF
TGCGCCAGCAGCCAAGAGGTACGGACTAGCGGGAGCGGTGGGCAGTATTTT
>15|TRBD1|TRBJ2-2|TRBV7-6|few
CASSATGLDTGELFF
TGTGCCAGCAGCGCGACAGGGTTGGACACCGGGGAGCTGTTTTTT
>13|TRBD1|TRBJ1-1|TRBV11-3|few
CASSNGQGTEAFF
TGTGCCAGCAGCAACGGACAGGGCACTGAAGCTTTCTTT
>14|TRBD1|TRBJ2-7|TRBV30|.
CAWSKGAHFNEQYF
TGTGCCTGGAGTAAGGGGGCTCACTTCAACGAGCAGTACTTC
>14|.|TRBJ2-2|TRBV2|.
CASNKGHVTGELFF
TGTGCCAGCAATAAGGGGCACGTCACCGGGGAGCTGTTTTTT
>15|.|TRBJ2-7|TRBV4-2|.
CASSQDWQGFYEQYF
TGTGCCAGCAGCCAAGATTGGCAGGGATTCTACGAGCAGTACTTC
>14|TRBD2|TRBJ2-7|TRBV5-4|few
CASSVFSGSYEQYF
TGTGCCAGCAGTGTGTTCAGCGGGAGCTACGAGCAGTACTTC
>18|TRBD1|TRBJ2-3|TRBV27|.
CASSLPGLKTGGTDTQYF
TGTGCCAGCAGTTTGCCAGGGCTTAAAACAGGGGGGACAGATACGCAGTATTTT
>15|.|TRBJ1-5|TRBV19|.
CASSIPQGGNQPQHF
TGTGCCAGTAGTATCCCACAGGGTGGCAATCAGCCCCAGCATTTT
>15|TRBD2|TRBJ2-7|TRBV28|.
CASSRGTSGDYEQYF
TGTGCCAGCAGCCGGGGGACTAGCGGGGACTACGAGCAGTACTTC
>14|TRBD1|TRBJ2-7|TRBV6-5|.
CASSRDRSKYEQYF
TGTGCCAGCAGTAGGGACAGGAGTAAATACGAGCAGTACTTC
>15|.|TRBJ1-3|TRBV27|.
CASSFRGGAGNTIYF
TGTGCCAGCAGTTTCCGCGGGGGAGCTGGAAACACCATATATTTT
>14|TRBD1|TRBJ1-2|TRBV7-9|.
CASSSKRDSYGYTF
TGTGCCAGCAGCTCGAAACGGGACAGCTATGGCTACACCTTC
>13|TRBD1|TRBJ2-7|TRBV19|few
CASSGQGVYEQYF
TGTGCCTCGTCGGGACAGGGGGTATACGAGCAGTACTTC
>16|TRBD1|TRBJ1-1|TRBV18|.
CASSPVSGTGGTEAFF
TGTGCCAGCTCACCCGTATCCGGGACAGGGGGCACTGAAGCTTTCTTT
>13|.|TRBJ1-1|TRBV7-9|.
CASSFPGSTEAFF
TGTGCCAGCAGCTTCCCAGGTTCCACTGAAGCTTTCTTT
>14|TRBD2|TRBJ2-1|TRBV6-1|once
CASTTIRGVDEQFF
TGTGCCAGCACAACGATTCGGGGGGTCGATGAGCAGTTCTTC
>12|TRBD2|TRBJ2-3|TRBV30|.
CARTSGTDTQYF
TGTGCCAGGACTAGCGGGACAGATACGCAGTATTTT
>16|TRBD1|TRBJ1-1|TRBV5-1|.
CASSLEGTGRNTEAFF
TGCGCCAGCAGCTTGGAAGGGACAGGGCGGAACACTGAAGCTTTCTTT
>11|TRBD1|TRBJ2-7|TRBV19|few
CASGQDHEQYF
TGTGCCAGTGGACAGGACCACGAGCAGTACTTC
>14|.|TRBJ1-2|TRBV4-2|.
CASSQERRMHGYTF
TGTGCCAGCAGCCAAGAGAGGCGGATGCATGGCTACACCTTC
>14|.|TRBJ2-3|TRBV19|.
CASSMAIIGDTQYF
TGTGCCAGTAGCATGGCCATTATCGGGGATACGCAGTATTTT
>12|.|TRBJ2-7|TRBV29-1|.
CSVGRETTEQYF
TGCAGCGTTGGACGGGAGACTACCGAGCAGTACTTC
>17|TRBD2|TRBJ2-7|TRBV4-1|.
CASSQVFASGRAYEQYF
TGCGCCAGCAGCCAAGTTTTCGCTAGCGGGAGGGCCTACGAGCAGTACTTC
>15|TRBD2|TRBJ2-7|TRBV2|.
CASRRTSGREGEQYF
TGTGCCAGCAGGAGGACTAGCGGGAGGGAAGGCGAGCAGTACTTC
>13|.|TRBJ2-2|TRBV12-5|.
CASGLVWPGELFF
TGTGCTAGTGGTTTGGTATGGCCCGGGGAGCTGTTTTTT
>14|TRBD1|TRBJ2-7|TRBV9|.
CASSVDQGVDEQYF
TGTGCCAGCAGCGTAGATCAGGGGGTGGACGAGCAGTACTTC
>15|.|TRBJ2-6|TRBV27|.
CASTDISSGANVLTF
TGTGCCAGCACGGACATCAGCTCTGGGGCCAACGTCCTGACTTTC
>15|TRBD1|TRBJ2-7|TRBV6-5|.
CASSYSTGGSYAQYF
TGTGCCAGCAGTTACTCGACAGGGGGGTCCTACGCGCAGTACTTC
>13|.|TRBJ2-7|TRBV19|.
CASSIASSYEQYF
TGTGCCAGTAGTATTGCGAGCTCCTACGAGCAGTACTTC
>16|TRBD2|TRBJ2-1|TRBV19|.
CASSTTPGLIYNEQFF
TGTGCCAGTAGTACAACCCCGGGACTAATCTACAATGAGCAGTTCTTC
>17|.|TRBJ1-4|TRBV2|.
CATHRKYLKRTNEKLFF
TGTGCCACGCACAGAAAGTACCTAAAAAGAACTAATGAAAAACTGTTTTTT
>14|.|TRBJ2-7|TRBV5-1|.
CASSLNGATGGSGF
TGCGCCAGCAGCTTAAACGGGGCCACGGGGGGCAGTGGCTTC
>13|.|TRBJ2-7|TRBV11-2|.
CASSLAPGYEQYF
TGTGCCAGCAGCTTAGCCCCGGGGTACGAGCAGTACTTC
>11|.|TRBJ2-3|TRBV5-1|.
CASSSRDTQYF
TGCGCCAGCAGCTCCAGAGATACGCAGTATTTT
>15|TRBD2|TRBJ2-1|TRBV19|.
CASSITSGRASEQFF
TGTGCCAGTAGTATCACCAGCGGGAGAGCAAGTGAGCAGTTCTTC
>14|.|TRBJ2-3|TRBV29-1|.
CSVDKQGFADTQYF
TGCAGCGTTGATAAACAGGGCTTCGCAGATACGCAGTATTTT
>14|.|TRBJ2-2|TRBV27|.
CASTPLVDTGELFF
TGTGCCAGCACCCCCTTAGTTGACACCGGGGAGCTGTTTTTT
>13|TRBD1|TRBJ2-7|TRBV19|.
CASSSRQGYEQYF
TGTGCCAGTAGTAGCAGACAGGGCTACGAGCAGTACTTC
>16|TRBD1|TRBJ1-1|TRBV11-1|.
CASSPLDRGDRAEAFF
TGTGCCAGCAGCCCCTTGGACAGGGGCGATAGGGCTGAAGCTTTCTTT
>15|.|TRBJ2-4|TRBV5-1|few
CASSTARSAGNIQYF
TGCGCCAGCAGTACCGCCCGGAGCGCTGGAAACATTCAGTACTTC
>14|.|TRBJ1-2|TRBV4-1|.
CASSQEAGAHGYTF
TGCGCCAGCAGCCAAGAGGCGGGGGCGCATGGCTACACCTTC
>16|TRBD1|TRBJ2-1|TRBV6-6|.
CASSRSPGQGLHEQFF
TGTGCCAGCAGTCGATCTCCGGGACAGGGACTTCATGAGCAGTTCTTC
>11|.|TRBJ2-3|TRBV6-5|.
CASRLNTIQYF
TGTGCCAGCAGACTAAACACGATACAGTATTTT
>12|.|TRBJ2-7|TRBV28|.
CASSLSQRQAYF
TGTGCCAGCAGTTTGTCCCAGCGGCAGGCGTACTTC
>17|TRBD2|TRBJ2-3|TRBV9|.
CASSVARGAGGSDTQYF
TGTGCCAGCAGCGTAGCGAGGGGAGCGGGGGGATCAGATACGCAGTATTTT
>16|TRBD2|TRBJ2-5|TRBV9|.
CASSIRTSGGPETQYF
TGTGCCAGCAGCATCCGGACTAGCGGAGGCCCGGAGACCCAGTACTTC
>16|TRBD1|TRBJ2-7|TRBV4-1|few
CASSPITGTGDYEQYF
TGCGCCAGCAGCCCAATAACCGGGACAGGCGACTACGAGCAGTACTTC
>15|.|TRBJ1-2|TRBV5-5|.
CASGLGEEINYGYTF
TGTGCCAGCGGCTTGGGTGAAGAGATTAACTATGGCTACACCTTC
>14|.|TRBJ2-1|TRBV5-1|.
CASSPSGPHNEQFF
TGCGCCAGCAGTCCCAGCGGGCCCCACAATGAGCAGTTCTTC
>15|TRBD1|TRBJ1-4|TRBV19|.
CASKMWGQANEKLFF
TGTGCCAGTAAAATGTGGGGACAGGCTAATGAAAAACTGTTTTTT
>13|.|TRBJ2-3|TRBV30|.
CAWSLERSDTQYF
TGTGCCTGGAGTCTAGAGAGATCAGATACGCAGTATTTT
>15|TRBD1|TRBJ1-1|TRBV13|.
CASSPRWTGGTEAFF
TGTGCCAGCAGCCCCAGGTGGACAGGGGGCACTGAAGCTTTCTTT
>17|TRBD2|TRBJ2-3|TRBV5-1|.
CASSLAGGAPETDTQYF
TGCGCCAGCAGCTTGGCCGGGGGGGCACCCGAGACAGATACGCAGTATTTT
>14|.|TRBJ1-2|TRBV28|.
CASSPYRAVYGYTF
TGTGCCAGCAGTCCGTACAGGGCGGTCTATGGCTACACCTTC
>14|TRBD1|TRBJ2-7|TRBV14|.
CASSQGTGGFEQYF
TGTGCCAGCAGCCAAGGGACAGGGGGCTTCGAGCAGTACTTC
>17|.|TRBJ2-3|TRBV9|once
CASSVGGPKTGTDTQYF
TGTGCCAGCAGCGTGGGAGGTCCCAAGACGGGCACAGATACGCAGTATTTT
>15|TRBD1|TRBJ2-2|TRBV15|.
CATSTGQGVTGELFF
TGTGCCACCAGCACCGGACAGGGAGTCACCGGGGAGCTGTTTTTT